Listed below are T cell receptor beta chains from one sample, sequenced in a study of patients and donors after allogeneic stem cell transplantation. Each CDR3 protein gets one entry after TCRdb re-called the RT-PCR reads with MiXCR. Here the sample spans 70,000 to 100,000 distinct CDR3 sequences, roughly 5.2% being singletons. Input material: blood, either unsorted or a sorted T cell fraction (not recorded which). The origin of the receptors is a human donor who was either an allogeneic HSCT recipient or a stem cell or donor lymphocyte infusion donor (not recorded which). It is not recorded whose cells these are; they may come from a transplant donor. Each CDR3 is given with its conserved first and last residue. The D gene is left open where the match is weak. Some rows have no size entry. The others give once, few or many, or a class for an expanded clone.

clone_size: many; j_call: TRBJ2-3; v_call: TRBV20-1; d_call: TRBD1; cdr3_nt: TGCAGTGCTAGGGGGCGGACAGGGCCCACAGATACGCAGTATTTT; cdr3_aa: CSARGRTGPTDTQYF
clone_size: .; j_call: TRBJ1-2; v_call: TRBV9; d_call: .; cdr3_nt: TGTGCCAGCAGCGCGGGAACTAACTATGGCTACACCTTC; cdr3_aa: CASSAGTNYGYTF
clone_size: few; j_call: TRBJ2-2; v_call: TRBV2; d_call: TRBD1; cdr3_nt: TGTGCCAGCAACCGACAGGGGTTAAAGACCGGGGAGCTGTTTTTT; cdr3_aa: CASNRQGLKTGELFF
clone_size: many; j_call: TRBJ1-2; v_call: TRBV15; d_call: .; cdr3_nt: TGTGCCACCAGCAATTACAATGGCTACACCTTC; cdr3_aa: CATSNYNGYTF
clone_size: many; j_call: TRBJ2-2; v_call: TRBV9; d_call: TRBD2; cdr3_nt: TGTGCCAGCAGCCCCCGGACTAGATCGAACACCGGGGAGCTGTTTTTT; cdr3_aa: CASSPRTRSNTGELFF
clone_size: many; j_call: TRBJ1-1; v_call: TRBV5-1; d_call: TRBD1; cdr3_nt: TGCGCCAGCAGCCAAGACAGGGCGAACACTGAAGCTTTCTTT; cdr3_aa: CASSQDRANTEAFF
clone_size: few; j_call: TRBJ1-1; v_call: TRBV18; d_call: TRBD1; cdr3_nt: TGTGCCAGCTCACCACCGCGAGGACAGGGTGGGATGAACACTGAAGCTTTCTTT; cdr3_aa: CASSPPRGQGGMNTEAFF
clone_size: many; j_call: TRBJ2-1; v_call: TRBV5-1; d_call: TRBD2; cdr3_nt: TGCGCCAGCAGCTCCCAGCGGGAGGCAGGGAATGAGCAGTTCTTC; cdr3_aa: CASSSQREAGNEQFF
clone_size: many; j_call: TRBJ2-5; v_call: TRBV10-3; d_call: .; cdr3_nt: TGTGCCATCAGTGAAGGCTGGGAGGAGACCCAGTACTTC; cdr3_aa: CAISEGWEETQYF
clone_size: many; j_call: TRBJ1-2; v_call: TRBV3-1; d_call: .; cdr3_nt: TGTGCCAGCAGCCAATTCGCCGCGGATGGGAACTATGGCTACACCTTC; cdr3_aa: CASSQFAADGNYGYTF
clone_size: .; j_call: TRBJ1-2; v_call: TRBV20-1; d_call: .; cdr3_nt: TGCAGTGCTGGGGAAGCTAACTATGGCTACACCTTC; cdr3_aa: CSAGEANYGYTF
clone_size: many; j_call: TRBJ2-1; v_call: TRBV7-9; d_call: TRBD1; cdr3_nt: TGTGCCAGCAGCCCCAAAAGACGACAGGGAAATGAGCAGTTCTTC; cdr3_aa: CASSPKRRQGNEQFF
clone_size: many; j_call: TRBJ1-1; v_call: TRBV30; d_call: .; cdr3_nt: TGTGCCTGGAGTTCTCGACGGGGGTCTGAAGCTTTCTTT; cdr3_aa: CAWSSRRGSEAFF
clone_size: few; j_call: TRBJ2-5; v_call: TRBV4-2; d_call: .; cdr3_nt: TGTGCCAGCAGCCACCCCCTCACATCAGGTGAAGAGACCCAGTACTTC; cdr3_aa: CASSHPLTSGEETQYF
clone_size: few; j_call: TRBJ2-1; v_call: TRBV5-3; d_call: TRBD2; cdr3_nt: TGTGCCAGAAGCAGTCAGCGGGGGTACAATGAGCAGTTCTTC; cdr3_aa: CARSSQRGYNEQFF
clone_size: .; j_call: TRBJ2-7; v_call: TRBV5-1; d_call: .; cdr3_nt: TGCGCCAGCAGCTTGGCAGATGGGTGGGAGCAGTACTTC; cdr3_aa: CASSLADGWEQYF
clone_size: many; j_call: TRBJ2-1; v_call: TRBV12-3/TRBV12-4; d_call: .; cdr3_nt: TGTGCCAGCAGTTTAGGGGGCGGGGCCGGTGTGGAGCAGTTCTTC; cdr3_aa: CASSLGGGAGVEQFF
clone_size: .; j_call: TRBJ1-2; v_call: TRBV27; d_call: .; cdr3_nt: TGTGCCAGCAGCCTAACGAGGGGCGCACTCTTAATTAGGGGCTACACCTTC; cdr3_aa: CASSLTRGALLIRGYTF
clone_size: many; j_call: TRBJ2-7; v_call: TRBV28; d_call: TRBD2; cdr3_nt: TGTGCCAGCAGTTATGGGACTAGCGGGATCCCATACGAGCAGTACTTC; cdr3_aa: CASSYGTSGIPYEQYF
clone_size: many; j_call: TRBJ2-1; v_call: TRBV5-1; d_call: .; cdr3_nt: TGCGCCAGCAGCTTGGGAGGAGCTAGGGGGGGCTCCTACAATGAGCAGTTCTTC; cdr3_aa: CASSLGGARGGSYNEQFF
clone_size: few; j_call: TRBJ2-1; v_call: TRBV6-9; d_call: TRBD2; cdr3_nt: TGTGCCAGCAGGGCTAGCGGGGGGGGTATTAATGAGCAGTTCTTC; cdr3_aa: CASRASGGGINEQFF
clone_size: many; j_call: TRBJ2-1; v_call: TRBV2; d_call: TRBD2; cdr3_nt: TGTGCCAGCAGCCCCCAGGGACTAGCGGGAAACAATGAGCAGTTCTTC; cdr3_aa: CASSPQGLAGNNEQFF
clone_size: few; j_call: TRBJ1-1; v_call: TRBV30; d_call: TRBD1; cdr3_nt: TGTGCCTGGCAGACAGGGGGATACACTGAAGCTTTCTTT; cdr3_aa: CAWQTGGYTEAFF
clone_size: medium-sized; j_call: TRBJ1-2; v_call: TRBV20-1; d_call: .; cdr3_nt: TGCAGTGCTAGAGTCGGAGGGGGTACAGGCTACACCTTC; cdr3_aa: CSARVGGGTGYTF
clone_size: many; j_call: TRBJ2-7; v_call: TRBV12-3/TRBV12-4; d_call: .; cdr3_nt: TGTGCCAGCAGTTTCCTCCTAGGCGGGGTCTCCTACGAGCAGTACTTC; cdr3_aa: CASSFLLGGVSYEQYF
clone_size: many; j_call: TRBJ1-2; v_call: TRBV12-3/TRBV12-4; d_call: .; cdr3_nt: TGTGCCAGCAGTTTTCCCCCCTTCCACTATGGCTACACCTTC; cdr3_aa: CASSFPPFHYGYTF
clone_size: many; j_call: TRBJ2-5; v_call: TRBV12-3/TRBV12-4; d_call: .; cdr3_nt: TGTGCCAGCAGCCTAGGACTAAAGGGGGCCCAGTACTTC; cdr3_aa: CASSLGLKGAQYF